Following are 12 T cell receptor beta chains from one sample sequenced in a study of T cell responses to AZD1222 COVID-19 vaccine. Profiled with immunoSEQ multiplex PCR; TCRdb holds only in-frame clones, not every one. The sample lists some 160,000 clones; approximately 93% were seen once. Material: peripheral blood, obtained on day 0 of AZD1222 vaccination. Every receptor here comes from an adult in good health.

The chain uses TRBV6-2 or TRBV6-3 and TRBJ1-5; 8 nucleotides match TRBD1. The J segment lost 0 bases and the V segment lost 0 bases, leaving 4 bases of the junction unmatched. Looked up from germline, CDR1 is MNHEY and CDR2 is SVGEGT. The CDR3 extends over 17 amino acids. The CDR3 DNA reads as TGTGCCAGCAGTTACTCGCCTGGACAGGGTAGCAATCAGCCCCAGCATTTT. This sequence encodes CASSYSPGQGSNQPQHF.

The J gene is TRBJ2-7, the V gene TRBV9; 8 bases fit TRBD2. V was clipped by 0 bases and J by 1 base; unmatched bases: 3. The CDR3 is 15 amino acids. Germline V CDR1 and CDR2: SGDLS, YYNGEE. CDR3 sequence (DNA): TGTGCCAGCAGCGTAGGTGCTAGCGGGTCCTACGAGCAGTACTTC. This codes for CASSVGASGSYEQYF.

The chain links TRBV3-1 (or the pseudogene TRBV3-2) to TRBJ2-7, with D unclear. The germline CDR1 and CDR2 sequences are LGHDT and YNNKEL (reference sequence). This CDR3 is built from 17 residues. Trimming took 2 bases from V and 2 from J, leaving 19 bases between them. CDR3 protein: CASSQPRQRTGTYEQYF. CDR3 sequence (DNA): TGTGCCAGCAGCCAACCCCGCCAGAGAACTGGGACCTACGAGCAGTACTTC.

The chain joins TRBV5-1 to TRBJ2-3; TRBD1 might be the D (5 bases). This CDR3 comprises 16 residues. Germline V gene data show CDR1 as SGHRS and CDR2 as YFSETQ. The germline V and J ends were trimmed by 0 bases and 0 bases, with 11 bases remaining between them. The CDR3, as DNA: TGCGCCAGCAGCTTGGTAACAGGCATTAGCACAGATACGCAGTATTTT. It encodes CASSLVTGISTDTQYF.

The rearrangement joins TRBV18 to TRBJ2-2; no clear D gene. V lost 0 bases to trimming and J lost 5 bases, with 4 bases between them. The V gene's germline CDR1 is KGHSH and CDR2 LQKENI. The CDR3 is made up of 13 amino acids. CDR3 protein: CASSPPSTGELFF. The CDR3 coding sequence is TGTGCCAGCTCACCACCGAGTACCGGGGAGCTGTTTTTT.

This sequence joins TRBV6-1 and TRBJ2-7; 9 bases agree with TRBD2. With V trimmed by 6 bases and J by 0 bases, 15 bases remained unmatched. The length of the CDR3 is 18 residues. Per germline, CDR1 MNHNS and CDR2 SASEGT. The CDR3 loop reads CASSERPALAGFSYEQYF. CDR3 coding DNA: TGTGCCAGCAGCGAACGCCCCGCTCTAGCGGGGTTCTCCTACGAGCAGTACTTC.

The chain carries TRBV11-2 and TRBJ2-7; 12 positions agree with TRBD2. The CDR3 consists of 13 residues. V shed 5 bases and J 7 bases; nucleotides not matched to a gene: 3. The germline gives CDR1 SGHAT, CDR2 FQNNGV. The chain's CDR3 is CASSLAGGREQYF. The CDR3 bases are TGTGCCAGCAGCCTAGCGGGGGGGCGGGAGCAGTACTTC.

Here the CDR3 reads CASSDTGPYGYTF. CDR3 DNA: TGTGCCAGCAGCGATACAGGGCCCTATGGCTACACCTTC. This chain connects TRBV12-3 or TRBV12-4 to TRBJ1-2, with D perhaps TRBD1 (6 bases). V lost 6 bases to trimming and J lost 4 bases, with 12 bases between them. The length of the CDR3 is 13 residues.

Turning to this clone: The junction shows a germline mismatch at one end, possibly a read error. The chain couples TRBV24-1 to TRBJ1-5, with TRBD1 matching 8 bases. Germline V gene lookup returns CDR1 KGHDR and CDR2 SFDVKD. CDR3 length: 15 amino acids. The CDR3 DNA sequence: TGTGCCACCAGTGAAGCCGGGACAGGCAATCGGCCCCAGCATTTT. Amino acids: CATSEAGTGNRPQHF.

J is TRBJ1-3 and V is TRBV7-9, with D unresolved. Trimming left V 7 bases short and J 4 bases short, with 11 bases between. The CDR3 runs to 13 residues. CDR1 is SEHNR, CDR2 FQNEAQ, per germline (reference sequence). This chain's CDR3 is CASIANSGNTIYF. For the CDR3, the DNA is TGTGCCAGCATAGCCAATTCGGGAAACACCATATATTTT.

V gene TRBV7-2 combines with J gene TRBJ2-3; possibly TRBD1 for D (7 bases). This CDR3 contains 12 residues. Germline-derived CDR1 and CDR2 are SGHTA and FQGNSA. V was shortened by 4 bases and J by 9 bases, with 11 bases between the two germline ends. CDR3 coding DNA: TGTGCCAGCAGCTCCCAGGGGGGAACGCAGTATTTT. It encodes CASSSQGGTQYF.

The chain joins TRBV13 to TRBJ1-6; no clear D. Germline loops: CDR1 PRHDT, CDR2 FYEKMQ (reference sequence). The CDR3 totals 14 residues. V dropped 8 bases and J dropped 2 bases, with 10 bases sitting between them. CDR3 DNA: TGTGCCAGCTCAGCGTCGGCCTATAATTCACCCCTCCACTTT. Protein product: CASSASAYNSPLHF.